This T cell receptor beta chain originates from a study of T cells in localized non-small cell lung cancer. Produced via immunoSEQ multiplex PCR; TCRdb's table is partial and in-frame only. This sample has some 56,000 clones; roughly 88% occur once, and the top ten carry roughly 5.1%. V dropped 5 bases and J dropped 0 bases, with 14 bases sitting between them. CDR1 is MNHEY and CDR2 is SMNVEV in the germline V gene (reference sequence). The length of the CDR3 is 17 residues. This clonotype originated in a woman aged 40-75 years with stage I lung adenocarcinoma. This specimen was peripheral blood, taken before any cancer treatment. The V and J genes are TRBV27 and TRBJ1-6, with D possibly matching TRBD1 (6 bases). CDR3 protein: CASSPLKDSSYNSPLHF. In DNA form, the CDR3 reads TGTGCCAGCAGTCCCCTAAAGGACAGCTCCTATAATTCACCCCTCCACTTT.